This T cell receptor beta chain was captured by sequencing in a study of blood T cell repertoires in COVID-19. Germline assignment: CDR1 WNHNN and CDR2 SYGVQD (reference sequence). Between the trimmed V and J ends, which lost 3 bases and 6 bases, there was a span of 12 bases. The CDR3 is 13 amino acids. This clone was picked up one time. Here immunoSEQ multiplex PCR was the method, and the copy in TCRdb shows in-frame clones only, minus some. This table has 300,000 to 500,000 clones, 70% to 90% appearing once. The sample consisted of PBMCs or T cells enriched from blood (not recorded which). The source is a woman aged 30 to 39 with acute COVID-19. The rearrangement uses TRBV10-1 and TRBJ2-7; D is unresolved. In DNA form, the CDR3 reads TGCGCCAGCAGTGATAGACTGTCCGGCGAGCAGTACTTC. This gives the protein CASSDRLSGEQYF.